This record concerns one TCR beta chain sequence. Data came from immunoSEQ multiplex PCR; TCRdb stores just in-frame clones and leaves some out. Here the sample spans some 190,000 clones, around 84% being singletons. The sample comes from a study of blood T cell repertoires in COVID-19. The CDR3 sequence is 15 residues long. V lost 8 bases and J lost 0, with 14 bases in between. CDR1 is MNHEY and CDR2 is SVGAGI in the germline V gene. This receptor was taken from a human donor in a cohort sampled during active COVID-19. Sequenced sample: peripheral blood. The chain employs TRBV6-5 and TRBJ2-1; possible D gene TRBD2, 5 bases. CDR3 DNA: TGTGCCAGCCTTTGGGAGACGGGCTCCTACAATGAGCAGTTCTTC. It codes for CASLWETGSYNEQFF.